These 23 T cell receptor beta chains were sequenced from one sample in a study of blood T cells in healthy people across ages. Together with a sample-barcoded 5' primer, a J-beta primer mix was included in a second PCR lasting about 7 to 11 cycles. Via MiXCR, TCRdb re-called the 5' RACE reads, giving one row per CDR3 protein. Of about a million distinct CDR3 sequences listed, roughly 51% were seen once; the top ten hold 20% to 25%. Sequenced: blood. The receptors were gathered from a woman aged 55-75 years in good health.

This clonotype has more than one count but fewer than ten. The V and J genes are TRBV2 and TRBJ2-1; tentative D call: TRBD2 (6 bases). This CDR3 has 15 amino acids. The V end lost 9 bases, the J end lost 5 bases, and 20 bases lay between the germline ends. Germline lookup yields CDR1 SNHLY and CDR2 FYNNEI. The CDR3, as DNA: TGTGCCAGTAGAAGGGAGGTTACCGGGGACAATGAGCAGTTCTTC. Translation gives CASRREVTGDNEQFF.

This clonotype was counted ten times or more. The CDR3 nucleotides are TGCAGCCAAGGCCTAGCGGGAGATACGCAGTATTTT. Residues: CSQGLAGDTQYF. The chain links TRBV29-1 to TRBJ2-3; 8 nucleotides line up with TRBD2. J was trimmed by 5 bases and V by 8 bases; bases with no gene match: 6. The length of the CDR3 is 12 residues. The germline V gene encodes CDR1 SQVTM and CDR2 ANQGSEA.

In its sample, this clonotype was seen a few times. The chain combines TRBV7-2 with TRBJ2-7; D perhaps matches TRBD2 (6 bases). CDR3 size: 14 residues. The germline V and J ends were trimmed by 1 base and 3 bases, with 10 bases remaining between them. The germline CDR1 and CDR2 sequences are SGHTA and FQGNSA. For the CDR3, the DNA is TGTGCCAGCAGCTTAGTCATGGAGGGCTACGAGCAGTACTTC. Encoded protein: CASSLVMEGYEQYF.

The V gene is TRBV20-1, the J gene TRBJ2-1, with 9 bases matching TRBD2. The CDR3 sequence is 15 residues long. V lost 0 bases, J lost 6 bases, and 6 bases stayed unmatched. Per germline, CDR1 DFQATT and CDR2 SNEGSKA (reference sequence). This CDR3 reads CSARDLAGLPNEQFF. The CDR3 bases are TGCAGTGCTAGAGATCTAGCGGGACTCCCCAATGAGCAGTTCTTC.

The chain links TRBV6-5 to TRBJ2-1; D is ambiguous. CDR3 size: 13 residues. Trimming removed 5 bases from V and 7 bases from J, with 12 bases in between. The germline V gene encodes CDR1 MNHEY and CDR2 SVGAGI. The DNA for the CDR3 is TGTGCCAGCAGTGCTTTTTCGGAAAATGAGCAGTTCTTC. Amino acids: CASSAFSENEQFF.

This clonotype was picked up a small number of times. CDR3 in amino acids: CASSALGAGFYEQYF. CDR3 nucleotides: TGTGCCAGCAGCGCCTTGGGGGCGGGGTTCTACGAGCAGTACTTC. The genes are TRBV7-2 and TRBJ2-7; D tentatively reads TRBD1 or TRBD2 (6 bases each). Looked up from germline, CDR1 is SGHTA and CDR2 is FQGNSA. The CDR3 covers 15 residues. V dropped 5 bases and J dropped 3 bases, with 17 bases sitting between them.

For this clonotype: At one boundary the junction diverges from the germline segment, which might be a read error. J is TRBJ1-6 and V is TRBV12-3 or TRBV12-4; D uncertain. This CDR3 contains 15 residues. The CDR3 sequence is CASSQTGAPNSPPHF. The DNA of the CDR3 is TGTGCCAGCAGTCAGACCGGAGCCCCCAACTCACCCCCCCACTTT.

This clonotype was detected a few times. The chain uses TRBV5-5 and TRBJ2-1; 7 bases fit TRBD2. Trimming took 4 bases from V and 7 from J; bases not matched to a gene: 2. This CDR3 region has 12 residues. Germline V gene lookup returns CDR1 SGHKS and CDR2 YYEKEE (reference sequence). This CDR3 is CASSKLANEQFF. CDR3 nucleotide sequence: TGTGCCAGCAGCAAACTAGCGAATGAGCAGTTCTTC.

This clonotype was detected only a few times. V and J are TRBV11-2 and TRBJ1-2; tentative D call: TRBD1 (6 bases). The length of the CDR3 is 14 residues. Germline CDR1 and CDR2: SGHAT and FQNNGV. Trimming pared 5 bases from V and 7 bases from J, leaving 17 bases between. CDR3 loop: CASSPQRGIPGYTF. The DNA of the CDR3 is TGTGCCAGCAGCCCACAGAGGGGGATCCCTGGCTACACCTTC.

This clonotype has only a few counts. This rearrangement joins TRBV27 to TRBJ2-7, with 14 bases matching TRBD2. Germline assignment: CDR1 MNHEY and CDR2 SMNVEV (reference sequence). Trimming removed 8 bases from V and 4 bases from J; junction bases left unmatched: 7. The CDR3 extends over 15 amino acids. CDR3 in DNA: TGTGCCAGCGGGCGCGGACTAGCGGGGGGATACGAGCAGTACTTC. As protein: CASGRGLAGGYEQYF.

This clonotype was observed once. The genes are TRBV12-3 or TRBV12-4 and TRBJ1-2, with D uncertain. The CDR3 is made up of 13 amino acids. Trimming took off 5 bases at V and 8 bases at J, with 15 bases between the two ends. The CDR3: CASSEAPFGGYTF. The DNA for the CDR3 is TGTGCCAGCAGTGAGGCCCCGTTTGGCGGCTACACCTTC.

This clonotype turned up a few times. The J gene is TRBJ2-1, the V gene TRBV20-1, with D possibly matching TRBD2 (6 bases). The V gene lost 5 bases and the J gene lost 5 bases, with 16 bases spanning the gap. Germline V gene sequence: CDR1 DFQATT, CDR2 SNEGSKA (reference sequence). The length of the CDR3 is 14 residues. CDR3 residues: CSAPGTHTNNEQFF. CDR3 in DNA: TGCAGTGCTCCCGGGACTCACACAAACAATGAGCAGTTCTTC.

The genes are TRBV27 and TRBJ2-7; 8 bases agree with TRBD1. The germline CDR1 and CDR2 sequences are MNHEY and SMNVEV (reference sequence). V lost 5 bases to trimming and J lost 4 bases; unmatched junction nucleotides: 7. The CDR3 spans 14 residues. In nucleotides, the CDR3 is TGTGCCAGCAGTGCCTCAGGGGGCGGTTACGAGCAGTACTTC. Translated: CASSASGGGYEQYF.

This clonotype showed up just a few times. The genes are TRBV12-3 or TRBV12-4 and TRBJ2-7, with 9 bases fitting TRBD1. This CDR3 is 15 amino acids long. V trimming: 5 bases; J trimming: 0 bases; junction bases outside the gene matches: 5. The CDR3 is CASSKRQGVSYEQYF. CDR3 nucleotides: TGTGCCAGCAGTAAAAGACAGGGGGTCTCCTACGAGCAGTACTTC.

The J gene is TRBJ2-3, the V gene TRBV5-8; the D gene could be TRBD1 or TRBD2 (5 bases each). Between the trimmed V and J ends, which lost 5 bases and 2 bases, there was a span of 15 bases. Per the germline V gene, CDR1 is SGHTS and CDR2 is YDEGEE. CDR3 length: 15 residues. The CDR3 DNA reads TGTGCCAGCAGGCCCGGGACGGCCAACACAGATACGCAGTATTTT. Translated: CASRPGTANTDTQYF.

The rearrangement uses TRBV2 and TRBJ2-3; D remains ambiguous. The CDR3 loop spans 12 amino acids. V was trimmed by 7 bases and J by 3 bases, leaving 8 bases between them. Germline V lookup: CDR1 SNHLY, CDR2 FYNNEI. In DNA, the CDR3 is TGTGCCAGCAATTACCATACAGATACGCAGTATTTT. Residues: CASNYHTDTQYF.

The chain joins TRBV3-1 to TRBJ1-5, with D hard to call. The CDR3 spans 15 residues. The V gene lost 1 base and the J gene lost 6 bases, with 13 bases spanning the gap. Germline loops: CDR1 LGHDT, CDR2 YNNKEL (reference sequence). CDR3 coding DNA: TGTGCCAGCAGCCAAGGGACTGCTATGGGTCAGCCCCAGCATTTT. The encoded protein is CASSQGTAMGQPQHF.

The V and J genes are TRBV18 and TRBJ1-6; D is undetermined. The CDR3 contains 16 residues. Trimming left V 0 bases short and J 2 bases short, with 8 bases between. From germline, CDR1 is KGHSH and CDR2 LQKENI. The CDR3 is CASSPPVGPYNSPLHF. The CDR3 nucleotides read TGTGCCAGCTCACCACCGGTTGGCCCCTATAATTCACCCCTCCACTTT.

This clonotype was seen ten or more times. The chain is built from TRBV7-2 and TRBJ2-7, with TRBD2 matching 8 bases. V lost 4 bases and J lost 4; bases outside the gene matches: 9. Germline V gives CDR1 SGHTA, CDR2 FQGNSA. The CDR3 totals 15 residues. Here the CDR3 DNA reads TGTGCCAGCAGCTCCCAACCGGGACTAGTTTACGAGCAGTACTTC. Encoded protein: CASSSQPGLVYEQYF.

Only a few counts were recorded for this clonotype. The chain carries TRBV6-2 or TRBV6-3 and TRBJ2-3; D not certain. V lost 4 bases, J lost 4 bases, and 12 bases lay in between. This CDR3 is built from 14 residues. CDR1 MNHEY and CDR2 SVGEGT come from the germline V gene. Here the CDR3 DNA reads TGTGCCAGCAGTTCCGACTCCCGGGCAGATACGCAGTATTTT. Encoded protein: CASSSDSRADTQYF.

This clonotype was observed a handful of times. The rearrangement joins TRBV4-1 to TRBJ2-7, with D unclear. Per the germline V gene, CDR1 is MGHRA and CDR2 is YSYEKL. V was cut by 1 base and J by 3 bases, with 10 bases left in between. CDR3 length: 14 residues. The CDR3 nucleotides are TGCGCCAGCAGCCAAGTAGTCTTTAGCTACGAGCAGTACTTC. The encoded protein is CASSQVVFSYEQYF.

The CDR3 region is CSARFPGLPYEQYF. CDR3 nucleotides: TGCAGTGCTAGATTCCCGGGGTTACCCTACGAGCAGTACTTC. The chain couples TRBV20-1 to TRBJ2-7; maybe TRBD2 (5 bases). In germline, CDR1 is DFQATT, CDR2 SNEGSKA (reference sequence). The CDR3 sequence is 14 residues long. Trimming stripped 2 bases from V and 2 bases from J, with 13 bases between.

This clonotype was detected only a few times. The V call is TRBV4-2, the J call TRBJ2-5, with 9 bases that match TRBD1. The J call is doubtful: the DNA matches TRBJ2-7 better. CDR1 is LGHNA, CDR2 YNFKEQ, per germline. The CDR3 totals 14 residues. The CDR3 coding sequence is TGTGCCAGCAGCCAAGTTCGGACAGGGGACGAGCAGTACTTC. It translates to CASSQVRTGDEQYF.